These T cell receptor beta chains were read from a single sample in a study of T-cell reconstitution after alpha-beta-depleted transplantation in children. TCRdb reprocessed the PCR reads with MiXCR, giving one entry per CDR3 protein. The sample has around 480,000 distinct CDR3 sequences, roughly 33% seen once; the top ten hold 2% to 3%. Specimen: PBMCs from the stem cell graft donor, collected from the stem cell graft. The receptors originated from a human donor who donated a stem cell graft to a child with aplastic anemia. CDR3s include the opening cysteine and the closing phenylalanine or tryptophan. A D gene is named only where the DNA matches it firmly. Clone size appears in some rows only: once, few, many, or a class for an expanded clone.

J gene,V gene,clone size,D gene,CDR3 DNA,CDR3 protein
TRBJ2-7,TRBV25-1,few,NA,TGTGCCAGCAGTGAATCGAGCGGCTACGAGCAGTACTTC,CASSESSGYEQYF
TRBJ1-1,TRBV19,few,NA,TGTGCCAGTAGTATACCCTCTTTCCGAGGCACTGAAGCTTTCTTT,CASSIPSFRGTEAFF
TRBJ1-1,TRBV6-2/TRBV6-3,NA,NA,TGTGCCAGCAGCCCCTCGGCTCAGAACACTGAAGCTTTCTTT,CASSPSAQNTEAFF
TRBJ1-1,TRBV12-3/TRBV12-4,few,TRBD1,TGTGCCAGCAGTTTCCTTCCCAGGGGGACAGCATTT,CASSFLPRGTAF
TRBJ2-2,TRBV7-2,NA,TRBD2,TGTGCCAGCGTCTCAGCGGGAGGGAAGAACACCGGGGAGCTGTTTTTT,CASVSAGGKNTGELFF
TRBJ1-5,TRBV7-9,few,NA,TGTGCCAGCAGCCAGGGGCAGGTCAATCAGCCCCAGCATTTT,CASSQGQVNQPQHF
TRBJ1-2,TRBV12-3/TRBV12-4,few,NA,TGTGCCAGCACCAGTACCCTCTTCTATGGCTACACCTTC,CASTSTLFYGYTF
TRBJ1-2,TRBV29-1,few,TRBD1,TGCAGCGTTGATGGGGGGACAGGGGGCGGCTATGGCTACACCTTC,CSVDGGTGGGYGYTF
TRBJ2-7,TRBV4-2,NA,TRBD2,TGTGCCAGCAGCCACCCAAATTCCGGGACTAGCGCCTACGAGCAGTACTTC,CASSHPNSGTSAYEQYF
TRBJ1-2,TRBV7-2,few,NA,TGTGCCAGCAGCTTAGCGGGGGAGGGGGGCGGTGGCTACACCTTC,CASSLAGEGGGGYTF
TRBJ2-7,TRBV5-5,NA,NA,TGTGCCAGCAGCCCACTCGAGATCCCCCACGAGCAGTACTTC,CASSPLEIPHEQYF
TRBJ2-2,TRBV7-9,few,NA,TGTGCCAGCAGCTTAGGCTCGGGCTACGACACCGGGGAGCTGTTTTTT,CASSLGSGYDTGELFF
TRBJ2-3,TRBV3-1,NA,TRBD1,TGTGCCAGCAGCCTTGGGACAGGGGCAGATACGCAGTATTTT,CASSLGTGADTQYF
TRBJ2-1,TRBV10-3,few,TRBD2,TGTGCCATCAGTGACGCGGGAGTCACCTACAATGAGCAGTTCTTC,CAISDAGVTYNEQFF
TRBJ2-1,TRBV5-1,NA,TRBD1,TGCGCCAGCAGTCTCTACCGGGACAGGGGGCTATCTATCGGGAATGAGCAGTTCTTC,CASSLYRDRGLSIGNEQFF
TRBJ2-1,TRBV2,many,TRBD1,TGTGCCACCGGGACAGGAGAAGTCAATGAGCAGTTCTTC,CATGTGEVNEQFF
TRBJ2-7,TRBV30,NA,NA,TGTGCCTGGAGTGTCTCGGAGGCGCAGTACTTC,CAWSVSEAQYF
TRBJ2-2,TRBV5-1,NA,TRBD1,TGCGCCAGCAGCTTGACGGGACAGGGGACCTTCTTCACCGGGGAGCTGTTTTTT,CASSLTGQGTFFTGELFF
TRBJ1-2,TRBV6-1,few,NA,TGTGCCAGCAGGTCAAAACTAGGAAGCAACTATGGCTACACCTTC,CASRSKLGSNYGYTF
TRBJ1-4,TRBV7-2,few,TRBD1,TGTGCCAGCAGCCAGCATCCCGCTAGGGACAGAGATGAAAAACTGTTTTTT,CASSQHPARDRDEKLFF
TRBJ2-3,TRBV5-1,NA,NA,TGCGTCAGCAGCTTGGCGGGGCGGTCTAGCACAGATACGCAGTATTTT,CVSSLAGRSSTDTQYF
TRBJ2-1,TRBV6-1,NA,TRBD2,TGTGCCAGCAGTGAACGAGCGGGAGACTTCTACAATGAGCAGTTCTTC,CASSERAGDFYNEQFF
TRBJ2-1,TRBV4-1,NA,NA,TGCGCCAGCAGCCATGTCGCCTTGCGGACTCTCAATGAGCAGTTCTTC,CASSHVALRTLNEQFF
TRBJ1-3,TRBV28,NA,NA,TGTGCCAGCACCACTCGTCCTAGCTCTGGAAACACCATATATTTT,CASTTRPSSGNTIYF
TRBJ2-1,TRBV20-1,NA,TRBD2,TGCAGTGCTAGGTTAGCGGGACGTCGTTCCTACAATGAGCAGTTCTTC,CSARLAGRRSYNEQFF
TRBJ2-5,TRBV20-1,NA,TRBD1,TGCAGTGCTAGGGACAGGGTAAAAAGGGAGACCCAGTACTTC,CSARDRVKRETQYF
TRBJ1-1,TRBV30,NA,NA,TGTGCCTGGAGTGTAATGATGGGGGCAGGCACTGAAGCTTTCTTT,CAWSVMMGAGTEAFF
TRBJ1-2,TRBV27,NA,NA,TGTGCCAGCAGTCCATACCGGACAGCAGCTAACTATGGCTACACCTTC,CASSPYRTAANYGYTF
TRBJ2-2,TRBV20-1,NA,TRBD2,TGCAGTGCTAGACCCCTACGCATGGGAGGGACCGGGGAGCGGTTTTTT,CSARPLRMGGTGERFF